A single sample is the source of the 20 T cell receptor beta chains below, sequenced in a study of T cells in Graves' hyperthyroidism and ophthalmopathy. RNA transcripts provided the source from which TCR beta CDR3 regions were amplified. First-round RT-PCR with HTBI primers amplified the TCR CDR3 region. MiXCR, run by TCRdb on the multiplex PCR reads, gives a single entry per CDR3 protein. The table has a few hundred thousand distinct CDR3 sequences, 15% to 18% seen once; the top ten hold roughly 7.3%. Sequencing was performed on blood. These receptors all stem from a woman aged 30 to 39 with Graves' hyperthyroidism.

This clonotype was detected a few times. The chain combines TRBV7-2 with TRBJ1-2, with 9 bases identical to TRBD1. This CDR3 has 15 amino acids. After removal of 3 bases from V and 6 bases from J, the junction contained 8 bases not matched to a gene. Germline V gene lookup returns CDR1 SGHTA and CDR2 FQGNSA. The CDR3 spells CASSFMGQGRDGYTF. In nucleotides, the CDR3 is TGTGCCAGCAGCTTTATGGGACAGGGTAGGGATGGCTACACCTTC.

This clonotype was picked up many times. The rearrangement joins TRBV20-1 to TRBJ2-1; no firm D call. The germline V gene encodes CDR1 DFQATT and CDR2 SNEGSKA (reference sequence). The CDR3 runs 15 residues. V lost 3 bases and J 5 bases, leaving 17 bases between the germline ends. This CDR3 reads CSASLSDPTHNEQFF. CDR3 nucleotides: TGCAGTGCTAGCTTGAGCGACCCCACACACAATGAGCAGTTCTTC.

This clonotype was picked up many times. The chain combines TRBV12-3 or TRBV12-4 with TRBJ2-1; TRBD2 agrees at 7 bases. J was trimmed by 3 bases and V by 3 bases; bases with no gene match: 8. CDR3 size: 16 residues. In DNA form, the CDR3 reads TGTGCCAGCAGTTTCCCGGGAATAGCGGGCTACAATGAGCAGTTCTTC. Protein: CASSFPGIAGYNEQFF.

The chain links TRBV7-9 to TRBJ2-3, with 14 nucleotides matching TRBD2. This CDR3 comprises 16 residues. V lost 6 bases and J lost 3; bases outside the gene matches: 5. Germline lookup yields CDR1 SEHNR and CDR2 FQNEAQ (reference sequence). The DNA for the CDR3 is TGTGCCAGCAGACGACTAGCGGGAGGGCTAACAGATACGCAGTATTTT. Translating gives CASRRLAGGLTDTQYF.

The sample holds a few counts of this clonotype. The chain carries TRBV7-9 and TRBJ2-7, with 10 bases aligning to TRBD2. CDR1 and CDR2 (germline): SEHNR, FQNEAQ (reference sequence). This CDR3 is 22 amino acids long. V was pared by 4 bases and J by 6 bases, with 30 bases of the junction left unmatched. The CDR3, as DNA: TGTGCCAGCAGCTGGACTAGCGGTTCGCCATCGTCTACACGCCCTCTACAAAGCGAGCAGTACTTC. This translates into CASSWTSGSPSSTRPLQSEQYF.

This clonotype was picked up a small number of times. A junction end diverges from the germline sequence, so it may reflect a read error. The rearrangement uses TRBV11-2 and TRBJ2-1, with 9 nucleotides matching TRBD2. In germline, CDR1 is SGHAT, CDR2 FQNNGV. The CDR3 length is 16 residues. This chain's CDR3 is CASSPTGGLAHDEQFF. The CDR3 DNA is TGCGCCAGCAGCCCAACGGGGGGACTAGCCCACGATGAGCAGTTCTTC.

This clonotype was detected a few times. V and J are TRBV7-2 and TRBJ2-4, with TRBD1 matching over 9 bases. Germline CDR1 SGHTA, CDR2 FQGNSA. The length of the CDR3 is 15 residues. V was pared by 4 bases and J by 7 bases, with 8 bases of the junction left unmatched. CDR3 sequence reads: CASSSYTGGANIQYF. In nucleotides, the CDR3 is TGTGCCAGCAGCTCTTACACAGGGGGCGCGAACATTCAGTACTTC.

Details on this clonotype: Mismatch with germline at one junction end may stem from a read error. The chain recombines TRBV5-1 with TRBJ2-2; the D is unclear. The CDR3 is made up of 16 amino acids. Germline V gene data show CDR1 as SGHRS and CDR2 as YFSETQ. The CDR3 DNA reads TGCACCAGCAGCCCCGGCGGAGACGCGAACACCGGGGAGCTGTTTTTT. Translating it yields CTSSPGGDANTGELFF.

In this sample, this clonotype turned up a few times. The rearrangement links TRBV12-3 or TRBV12-4 to TRBJ2-7; TRBD2 matches at 7 bases. With 5 bases clipped from V and 5 bases from J, the junction kept 9 bases outside the gene matches. The CDR3 has 14 amino acids. Written as DNA, the CDR3 is TGTGCCAGCAGTCTCGGGCTAGCGGAGAACGAGCAGTACTTC. This sequence encodes CASSLGLAENEQYF.

This clonotype was found many times. CDR3 amino acids: CASSQDQGASNNEQFF. The CDR3 DNA reads TGTGCCAGCAGCCAAGATCAGGGGGCGTCCAACAATGAGCAGTTCTTC. The V and J genes are TRBV3-1 and TRBJ2-1; TRBD1 agrees at 8 bases. This CDR3 is 16 amino acids long. V trimming: 0 bases; J trimming: 5 bases; junction bases outside the gene matches: 6. Germline V CDR1 and CDR2: LGHDT, YNNKEL (reference sequence).

This clonotype was observed at least ten times. The CDR3 DNA reads as TGTGCCAGCAGGCGGCTAGCTCTCAGTGAGCAGTTCTTC. Its translation: CASRRLALSEQFF. This chain uses TRBV27 with TRBJ2-1, with D tentatively TRBD2 (5 bases). The germline CDR1 and CDR2 sequences are MNHEY and SMNVEV (reference sequence). Trimming stripped 6 bases from V and 9 bases from J, with 15 bases between. The CDR3 consists of 13 residues.

Turning to this clonotype: A read error is possible here, since a much larger clone lies one base away. The conserved phenylalanine or tryptophan normally closing the CDR3 is absent here, so this likely arose from a read error. The CDR3 nucleotides are TGTGCCAGCAGCCCAGGGAGTACCCCCTACAATGAGCAGTTCCTC. Protein: CASSPGSTPYNEQFL. V gene TRBV3-1 combines with J gene TRBJ2-1, with D perhaps being TRBD1 or TRBD2 (5 bases each). The germline V and J ends were trimmed by 4 bases and 2 bases, with 12 bases remaining between them. The CDR3 sequence is 15 residues long. Germline lookup yields CDR1 LGHDT and CDR2 YNNKEL (reference sequence).

This clonotype was detected a few times. The CDR3 DNA follows: TGTGCCAGCAGCTTACCAGCGGGAGATAATGAGCAGTTCTTC. Translating it yields CASSLPAGDNEQFF. This chain joins TRBV5-4 and TRBJ2-1; 8 nucleotides match TRBD2. The CDR3 runs 14 residues. Trimming cost V 2 bases and J 7 bases; bases outside gene matches: 5. From germline, CDR1 is SGHNT and CDR2 YYREEE (reference sequence).

The table lists this clonotype with many counts. J is TRBJ1-4 and V is TRBV12-3 or TRBV12-4, with 7 bases identical to TRBD1. The V segment lost 6 bases and the J segment 7 bases; nucleotides outside the gene matches: 8. The length of the CDR3 is 14 residues. CDR3 protein: CASSPRQGGEKLFF. The CDR3 nucleotides read TGTGCCAGCAGCCCGAGACAGGGCGGTGAAAAACTGTTTTTT.

At least ten counts were recorded for this clonotype. The chain has TRBV28 and TRBJ2-5; D unresolved. The CDR3 extends over 13 amino acids. Germline V gives CDR1 MDHEN, CDR2 SYDVKM. Trimming cost V 7 bases and J 4 bases, with 13 bases left between them. CDR3 sequence: CASTAASRETQYF. CDR3 sequence (DNA): TGTGCCAGCACCGCGGCCAGTCGAGAGACCCAGTACTTC.

This clonotype was detected only a few times. The gene calls are TRBV3-1 and TRBJ1-3; D gene ambiguous. CDR3 length: 15 amino acids. Germline CDR1 LGHDT, CDR2 YNNKEL (reference sequence). Trimming removed 4 bases from V and 0 bases from J, with 10 bases in between. The CDR3 reads CASSPPKYSGNTIYF. In DNA form, the CDR3 reads TGTGCCAGCAGCCCCCCAAAGTACTCTGGAAACACCATATATTTT. Variable domain in full (rest from reference TRBV3-1 and TRBJ1-3): DTAVSQTPKYLVTQMGNDKSIKCEQNLGHDTMYWYKQDSKKFLKIMFSYNNKELIINETVPNRFSPKSPDKAHLNLHINSLELGDSAVYFCASSPPKYSGNTIYFGEGSWLTVV.

This clonotype was seen many times. The CDR3 coding sequence is TGTGCCAGCAGCTTAGCGGGCTCTTGGGACAATGAGCAGTTCTTC. Protein sequence: CASSLAGSWDNEQFF. The chain is built from TRBV11-2 and TRBJ2-1, with D unresolved. Per the germline V gene, CDR1 is SGHAT and CDR2 is FQNNGV. CDR3 length: 15 residues. V lost 1 base, J lost 5 bases, and 12 bases lay in between. The whole variable domain, remainder taken from reference TRBV11-2 and TRBJ2-1, is EAGVAQSPRYKIIEKRQSVAFWCNPISGHATLYWYQQILGQGPKLLIQFQNNGVVDDSQLPKDRFSAERLKGVDSTLKIQPAKLEDSAVYLCASSLAGSWDNEQFFGPGTRLTVL.

In its sample, this clonotype was seen many times. V usage is TRBV20-1 and J usage is TRBJ2-1; TRBD2 agrees at 9 bases. With 2 bases clipped from V and 8 bases from J, the junction kept 7 bases outside the gene matches. There are 14 residues in the CDR3. The germline gives CDR1 DFQATT, CDR2 SNEGSKA (reference sequence). The CDR3: CSARKREVRDEQFF. The CDR3 DNA sequence: TGCAGTGCTAGAAAGCGGGAGGTCAGGGATGAGCAGTTCTTC.

This clonotype was observed at least ten times. This chain connects TRBV12-3 or TRBV12-4 to TRBJ1-1, with D perhaps matching TRBD1 (5 bases). The V and J ends lost 5 bases and 0 bases respectively, with 13 bases between them. The CDR3 is made up of 15 amino acids. This CDR3 is CASSRQGGMNTEAFF. The CDR3 nucleotides are TGTGCCAGCAGTAGGCAGGGTGGGATGAACACTGAAGCTTTCTTT.

This clonotype appeared many times. This rearrangement joins TRBV30 to TRBJ2-1, with 8 bases aligning to TRBD2. The CDR3 has 14 residues. The trim removed 5 bases at V and 8 bases at J, leaving 11 bases unmatched. CDR1 is GTSNPN and CDR2 is SVGIG in the germline V gene (reference sequence). CDR3 amino acids: CAWGRAGARDEQFF. The CDR3 DNA sequence: TGTGCCTGGGGGAGAGCGGGAGCTAGAGATGAGCAGTTCTTC.